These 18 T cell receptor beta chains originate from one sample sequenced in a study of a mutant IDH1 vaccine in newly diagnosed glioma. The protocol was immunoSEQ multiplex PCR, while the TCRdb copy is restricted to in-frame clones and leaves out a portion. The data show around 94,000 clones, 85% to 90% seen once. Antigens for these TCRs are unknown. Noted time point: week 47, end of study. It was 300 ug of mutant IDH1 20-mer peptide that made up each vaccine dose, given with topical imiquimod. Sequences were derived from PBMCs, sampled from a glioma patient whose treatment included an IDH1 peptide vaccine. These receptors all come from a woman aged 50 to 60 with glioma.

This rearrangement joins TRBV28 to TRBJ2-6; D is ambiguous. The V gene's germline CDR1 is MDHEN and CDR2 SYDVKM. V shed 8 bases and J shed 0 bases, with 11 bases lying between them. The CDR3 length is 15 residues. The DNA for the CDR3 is TGTGCCAGCGACAAAACGGCCTCTGGGGCCAACGTCCTGACTTTC. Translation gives CASDKTASGANVLTF. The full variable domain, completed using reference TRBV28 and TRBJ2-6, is DVKVTQSSRYLVKRTGEKVFLECVQDMDHENMFWYRQDPGLGLRLIYFSYDVKMKEKGDIPEGYSVSREKKERFSLILESASTNQTSMYLCASDKTASGANVLTFGAGSRLTVL.

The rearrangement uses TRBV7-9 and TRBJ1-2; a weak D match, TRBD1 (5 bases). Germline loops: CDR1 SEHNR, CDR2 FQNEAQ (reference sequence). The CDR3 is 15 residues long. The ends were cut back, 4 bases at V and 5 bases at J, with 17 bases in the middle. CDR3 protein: CASSYSPRALYGYTF. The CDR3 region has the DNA TGTGCCAGCAGCTACTCCCCCAGGGCCCTGTATGGCTACACCTTC.

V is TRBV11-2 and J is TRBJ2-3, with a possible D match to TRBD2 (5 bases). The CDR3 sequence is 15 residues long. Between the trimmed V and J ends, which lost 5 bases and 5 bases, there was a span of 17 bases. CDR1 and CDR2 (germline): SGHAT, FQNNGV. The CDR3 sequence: CASSPPAVRVDTQYF. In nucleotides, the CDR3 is TGTGCCAGCAGCCCTCCAGCGGTCCGGGTAGATACGCAGTATTTT. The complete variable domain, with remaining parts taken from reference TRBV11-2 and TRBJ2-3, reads EAGVAQSPRYKIIEKRQSVAFWCNPISGHATLYWYQQILGQGPKLLIQFQNNGVVDDSQLPKDRFSAERLKGVDSTLKIQPAKLEDSAVYLCASSPPAVRVDTQYFGPGTRLTVL.

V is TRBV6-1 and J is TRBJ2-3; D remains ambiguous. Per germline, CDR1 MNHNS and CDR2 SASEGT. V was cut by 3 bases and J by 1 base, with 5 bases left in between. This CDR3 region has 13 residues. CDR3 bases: TGTGCCAGCAGTGACCCGGGCACAGATACGCAGTATTTT. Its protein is CASSDPGTDTQYF.

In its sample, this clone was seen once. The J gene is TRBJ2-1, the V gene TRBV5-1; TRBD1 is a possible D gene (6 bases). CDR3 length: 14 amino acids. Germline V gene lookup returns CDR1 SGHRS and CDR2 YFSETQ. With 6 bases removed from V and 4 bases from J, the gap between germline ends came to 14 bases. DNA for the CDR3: TGCGCCAGCAATGGGGGCTACACATACAATGAGCAGTTCTTC. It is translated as CASNGGYTYNEQFF.

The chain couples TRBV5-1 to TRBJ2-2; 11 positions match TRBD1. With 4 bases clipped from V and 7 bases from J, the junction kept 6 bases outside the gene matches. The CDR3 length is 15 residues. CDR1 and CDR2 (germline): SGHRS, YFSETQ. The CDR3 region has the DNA TGCGCCAGCAGCGATGGACAGGGGGCCGGCGGGGAGCTGTTTTTT. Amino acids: CASSDGQGAGGELFF.

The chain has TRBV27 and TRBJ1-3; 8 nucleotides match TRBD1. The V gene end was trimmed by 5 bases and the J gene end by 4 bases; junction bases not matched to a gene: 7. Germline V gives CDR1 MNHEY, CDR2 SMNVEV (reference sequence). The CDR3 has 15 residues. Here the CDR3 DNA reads TGTGCCAGCAGTCGGACAGGGCGGCGCGGAAACACCATATATTTT. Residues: CASSRTGRRGNTIYF.

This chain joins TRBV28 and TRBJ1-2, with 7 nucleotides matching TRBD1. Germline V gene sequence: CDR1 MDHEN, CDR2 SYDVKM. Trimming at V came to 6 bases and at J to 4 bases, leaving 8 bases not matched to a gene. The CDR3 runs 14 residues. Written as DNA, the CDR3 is TGTGCCAGCAGACAAGGCGACAGGGCCTATGGCTACACCTTC. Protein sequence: CASRQGDRAYGYTF.

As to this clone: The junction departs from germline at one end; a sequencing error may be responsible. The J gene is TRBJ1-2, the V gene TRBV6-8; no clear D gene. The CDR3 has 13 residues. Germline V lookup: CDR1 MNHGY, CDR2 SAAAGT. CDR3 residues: CASSYMDGYGCTF. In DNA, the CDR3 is TGTGCCAGCAGTTACATGGACGGCTATGGCTGCACCTTC.

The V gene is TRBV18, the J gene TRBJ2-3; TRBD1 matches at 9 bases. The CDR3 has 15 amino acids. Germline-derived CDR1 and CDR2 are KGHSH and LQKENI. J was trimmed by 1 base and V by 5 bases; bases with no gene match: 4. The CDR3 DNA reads TGTGCCAGCTCAGTCCGGACAGGGGGCACAGATACGCAGTATTTT. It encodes CASSVRTGGTDTQYF.

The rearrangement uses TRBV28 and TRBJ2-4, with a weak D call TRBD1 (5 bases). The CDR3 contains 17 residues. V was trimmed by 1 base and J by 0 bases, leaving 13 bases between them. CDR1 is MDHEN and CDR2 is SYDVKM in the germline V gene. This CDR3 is CASSLFSTALAKNIQYF. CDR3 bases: TGTGCCAGCAGTTTATTTTCGACAGCTCTAGCCAAAAACATTCAGTACTTC. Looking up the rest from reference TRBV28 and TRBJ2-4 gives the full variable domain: DVKVTQSSRYLVKRTGEKVFLECVQDMDHENMFWYRQDPGLGLRLIYFSYDVKMKEKGDIPEGYSVSREKKERFSLILESASTNQTSMYLCASSLFSTALAKNIQYFGAGTRLSVL.

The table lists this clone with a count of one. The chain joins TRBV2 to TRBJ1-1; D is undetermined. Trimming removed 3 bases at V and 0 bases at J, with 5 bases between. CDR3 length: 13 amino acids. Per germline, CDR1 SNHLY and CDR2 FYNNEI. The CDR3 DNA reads TGTGCCAGCAGTGACGAGGTGAACACTGAAGCTTTCTTT. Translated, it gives CASSDEVNTEAFF.

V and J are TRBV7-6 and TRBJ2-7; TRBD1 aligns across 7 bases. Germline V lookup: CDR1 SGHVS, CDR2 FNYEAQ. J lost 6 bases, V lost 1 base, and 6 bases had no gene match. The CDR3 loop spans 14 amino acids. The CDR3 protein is CASSLEGGGFEQYF. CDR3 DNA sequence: TGTGCCAGCAGCTTAGAAGGGGGCGGCTTCGAGCAGTACTTC.

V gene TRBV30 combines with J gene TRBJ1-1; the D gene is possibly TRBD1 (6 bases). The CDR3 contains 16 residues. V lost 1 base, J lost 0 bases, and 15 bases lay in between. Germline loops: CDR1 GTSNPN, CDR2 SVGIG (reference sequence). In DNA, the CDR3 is TGTGCCTGGAGTGACCAGGGGAAGGTCATGAACACTGAAGCTTTCTTT. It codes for CAWSDQGKVMNTEAFF.

Here the CDR3 DNA reads TGTGCCAGCAGTTTTGGGACTAGCGGGGCGTTGGTGGAGACCCAGTACTTC. Amino acids: CASSFGTSGALVETQYF. V and J are TRBV27 and TRBJ2-5, with TRBD2 matching over 13 bases. V was pared by 3 bases and J by 5 bases, with 9 bases of the junction left unmatched. The CDR3 consists of 17 residues. Germline lookup yields CDR1 MNHEY and CDR2 SMNVEV (reference sequence).

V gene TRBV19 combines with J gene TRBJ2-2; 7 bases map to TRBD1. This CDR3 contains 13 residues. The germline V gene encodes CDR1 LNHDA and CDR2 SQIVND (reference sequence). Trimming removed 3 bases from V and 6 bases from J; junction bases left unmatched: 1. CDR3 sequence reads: CASSIGQAGELFF. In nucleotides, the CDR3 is TGTGCCAGTAGTATTGGACAGGCCGGGGAGCTGTTTTTT.

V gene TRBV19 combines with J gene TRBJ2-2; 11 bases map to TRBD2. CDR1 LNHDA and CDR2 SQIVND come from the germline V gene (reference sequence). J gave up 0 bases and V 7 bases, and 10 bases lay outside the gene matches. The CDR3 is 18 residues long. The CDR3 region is CASNTGMGLAANTGELFF. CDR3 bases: TGTGCCAGTAATACAGGCATGGGACTAGCGGCGAACACCGGGGAGCTGTTTTTT. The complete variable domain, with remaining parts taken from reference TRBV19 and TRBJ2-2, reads DGGITQSPKYLFRKEGQNVTLSCEQNLNHDAMYWYRQDPGQGLRLIYYSQIVNDFQKGDIAEGYSVSREKKESFPLTVTSAQKNPTAFYLCASNTGMGLAANTGELFFGEGSRLTVL.

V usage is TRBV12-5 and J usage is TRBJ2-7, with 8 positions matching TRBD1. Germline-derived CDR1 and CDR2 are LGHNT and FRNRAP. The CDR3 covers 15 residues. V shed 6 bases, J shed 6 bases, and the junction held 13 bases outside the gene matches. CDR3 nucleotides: TGTGCTAGTGGAAACGGACAGGGCGCCGCGGGCGAGCAGTACTTC. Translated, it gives CASGNGQGAAGEQYF.